This is a list of T cell receptor beta chains from one sample in a study of blood T cell dynamics during melanoma immunotherapy. The table came from immunoSEQ multiplex PCR; TCRdb's copy has only in-frame clones and leaves some out. The sample carries roughly 30,000 clones, 75% to 90% recorded once. The input for sequencing was blood, taken from a patient treated with checkpoint blockade. All receptors derive from a human donor with melanoma. CDR3s include the opening cysteine and the closing phenylalanine or tryptophan. The D gene is left open where the match is weak. Clone size is not always given. Where it is, it says once, few, many or a class for expanded clones.

CDR3: CASSLTSGPYEQYF
DNA: TGCGCCAGCAGCTTGACTAGCGGTCCCTACGAGCAGTACTTC
D: TRBD2
size: NA
J: TRBJ2-7
V: TRBV5-1

CDR3: CASSLGDSNRVYF
DNA: TGTGCCAGCAGCTTAGGGGATTCGAATCGAGTATACTTC
D: NA
size: NA
J: TRBJ2-4
V: TRBV7-9

CDR3: CASSLGGQPYGYTF
DNA: TGTGCCAGCAGCTTAGGGGGACAGCCTTATGGCTACACCTTC
D: TRBD1
size: once
J: TRBJ1-2
V: TRBV7-2

CDR3: CASPGAGLKVDTQYF
DNA: TGTGCCAGCCCTGGGGCGGGACTCAAGGTAGATACGCAGTATTTT
D: NA
size: NA
J: TRBJ2-3
V: TRBV2

CDR3: CASSQRREQYF
DNA: TGTGCCAGCAGTCAACGGAGGGAGCAGTACTTC
D: NA
size: NA
J: TRBJ2-7
V: TRBV28

CDR3: CASSPGYSGNTIYF
DNA: TGTGCCAGCAGCCCGGGATACTCTGGAAACACCATATATTTT
D: NA
size: NA
J: TRBJ1-3
V: TRBV5-5

CDR3: CASSLLGSYGYTF
DNA: TGTGCCAGCAGTTTACTAGGGAGCTATGGCTACACCTTC
D: NA
size: NA
J: TRBJ1-2
V: TRBV28

CDR3: CASSLGTENTEAFF
DNA: TGTGCCAGCAGCTTAGGGACCGAGAACACTGAAGCTTTCTTT
D: NA
size: NA
J: TRBJ1-1
V: TRBV7-3

CDR3: CAFLSGDTQYF
DNA: TGTGCCTTCCTGTCCGGGGATACGCAGTATTTT
D: NA
size: NA
J: TRBJ2-3
V: TRBV10-3

CDR3: CASSDRPGLLNSPLHF
DNA: TGTGCCAGCAGTGACCGTCCGGGACTGTTGAATTCACCCCTCCACTTT
D: NA
size: NA
J: TRBJ1-6
V: TRBV6-4

CDR3: CASSLEPGQGETQYF
DNA: TGCGCCAGCAGCTTGGAACCAGGGCAGGGAGAGACCCAGTACTTC
D: NA
size: once
J: TRBJ2-5
V: TRBV5-1

CDR3: CASRRTLLAGKGDTQYF
DNA: TGTGCCAGCAGGCGCACCTTACTAGCGGGAAAGGGGGATACGCAGTATTTT
D: TRBD2
size: NA
J: TRBJ2-3
V: TRBV2

CDR3: CASSSRGGYEQYF
DNA: TGTGCCAGCAGCTCGCGGGGGGGCTACGAGCAGTACTTC
D: TRBD2
size: NA
J: TRBJ2-7
V: TRBV13

CDR3: CASSSPLQGRGDTQYF
DNA: TGTGCCAGCAGCTCACCCCTCCAGGGACGGGGAGATACGCAGTATTTT
D: NA
size: NA
J: TRBJ2-3
V: TRBV11-2

CDR3: CASSRIMTALNTEAFF
DNA: TGTGCCAGCAGCCGTATTATGACAGCTTTGAACACTGAAGCTTTCTTT
D: NA
size: NA
J: TRBJ1-1
V: TRBV14

CDR3: CASSPTGGGTGELFF
DNA: TGTGCCAGCAGCCCTACAGGGGGAGGCACCGGGGAGCTGTTTTTT
D: TRBD1
size: NA
J: TRBJ2-2
V: TRBV9

CDR3: CASSEWLAGDTGELFF
DNA: TGTGCCAGCAGTGAATGGCTAGCGGGAGACACCGGGGAGCTGTTTTTT
D: TRBD2
size: once
J: TRBJ2-2
V: TRBV6-1

CDR3: CASGGQTYGYTF
DNA: TGTGCCAGCGGAGGTCAGACCTATGGCTACACCTTC
D: NA
size: NA
J: TRBJ1-2
V: TRBV28

CDR3: CASSPGGGNQPQHF
DNA: TGTGCCAGCTCACCGGGAGGGGGAAATCAGCCCCAGCATTTT
D: NA
size: NA
J: TRBJ1-5
V: TRBV18

CDR3: CASSWGQGRYEQYF
DNA: TGTGCCAGCAGCTGGGGACAGGGTCGCTACGAGCAGTACTTC
D: TRBD1
size: NA
J: TRBJ2-7
V: TRBV5-6

CDR3: CASSLYAAVNEKLFF
DNA: TGTGCCAGCAGCTTATATGCGGCAGTTAATGAAAAACTGTTTTTT
D: NA
size: NA
J: TRBJ1-4
V: TRBV7-8

CDR3: CASSLTGPPATEAFF
DNA: TGCGCCAGCAGCTTGACCGGACCCCCCGCGACTGAAGCTTTCTTT
D: NA
size: NA
J: TRBJ1-1
V: TRBV5-1

CDR3: CASSPRTGAGGELFF
DNA: TGTGCCAGCAGTCCCCGGACAGGGGCTGGCGGGGAGCTGTTTTTT
D: TRBD1
size: NA
J: TRBJ2-2
V: TRBV28

CDR3: CASRRTGTNTGELFF
DNA: TGTGCCAGCAGGAGGACAGGGACGAACACCGGGGAGCTGTTTTTT
D: TRBD1
size: NA
J: TRBJ2-2
V: TRBV27

CDR3: CASSLGFNSPLHF
DNA: TGTGCCAGCAGCTTGGGGTTTAATTCACCCCTCCACTTT
D: NA
size: NA
J: TRBJ1-6
V: TRBV5-4

CDR3: CASSLGGDSTEAFF
DNA: TGTGCCAGCAGTTTAGGGGGGGATAGCACTGAAGCTTTCTTT
D: NA
size: NA
J: TRBJ1-1
V: TRBV28

CDR3: CASSLVQGSGTEAFF
DNA: TGCGCCAGCAGCCTAGTACAGGGAAGCGGCACTGAAGCTTTCTTT
D: NA
size: NA
J: TRBJ1-1
V: TRBV5-1

CDR3: CASSLTGVNEKLFF
DNA: TGCGCCAGCAGCTTGACAGGGGTCAATGAAAAACTGTTTTTT
D: TRBD1
size: NA
J: TRBJ1-4
V: TRBV5-1

CDR3: CASSLGTSGSNHEQYF
DNA: TGTGCCAGCAGCTTAGGGACTAGCGGGAGCAACCACGAGCAGTACTTC
D: TRBD2
size: few
J: TRBJ2-7
V: TRBV7-6

CDR3: CASSNRPGLASYEQYF
DNA: TGTGCCAGCAGCAACCGACCGGGACTAGCCTCCTACGAGCAGTACTTC
D: TRBD2
size: few
J: TRBJ2-7
V: TRBV7-8

CDR3: CASDPGTVNEAFF
DNA: TGTGCCAGCGACCCCGGGACGGTTAATGAAGCTTTCTTT
D: NA
size: NA
J: TRBJ1-1
V: TRBV2

CDR3: CASTSGANVLTF
DNA: TGTGCCAGCACCTCTGGGGCCAACGTCCTGACTTTC
D: NA
size: NA
J: TRBJ2-6
V: TRBV25-1

CDR3: CASSRGGGAYNEQFF
DNA: TGCGCCAGCAGCCGAGGGGGCGGGGCCTACAATGAGCAGTTCTTC
D: NA
size: NA
J: TRBJ2-1
V: TRBV4-1

CDR3: CASSETGSGSPLHF
DNA: TGTGCCAGCAGTGAGACAGGGTCTGGTTCACCCCTCCACTTT
D: TRBD1
size: NA
J: TRBJ1-6
V: TRBV25-1

CDR3: CASSGLVTSNTGELFF
DNA: TGTGCCAGCAGCGGACTGGTAACCTCGAACACCGGGGAGCTGTTTTTT
D: NA
size: NA
J: TRBJ2-2
V: TRBV27

CDR3: CASSLEAGTNQPQHF
DNA: TGCGCCAGCAGCTTGGAAGCGGGGACAAATCAGCCCCAGCATTTT
D: NA
size: NA
J: TRBJ1-5
V: TRBV5-1

CDR3: CSVGLAGHEQFF
DNA: TGCAGCGTTGGACTAGCGGGACATGAGCAGTTCTTC
D: TRBD2
size: NA
J: TRBJ2-1
V: TRBV29-1

CDR3: CASSRGAGGVNEQFF
DNA: TGTGCCAGCAGCCGCGGGGCGGGAGGAGTCAATGAGCAGTTCTTC
D: TRBD2
size: NA
J: TRBJ2-1
V: TRBV7-2

CDR3: CASSSSAGVQETQYF
DNA: TGTGCCAGCAGTTCGTCAGCGGGGGTCCAAGAGACCCAGTACTTC
D: TRBD2
size: NA
J: TRBJ2-5
V: TRBV6-5

CDR3: CSVFDGVSYGYTF
DNA: TGCAGCGTATTTGACGGAGTAAGCTATGGCTACACCTTC
D: NA
size: NA
J: TRBJ1-2
V: TRBV29-1

CDR3: CASSLDRGRFEQYF
DNA: TGTGCCAGCAGTCTCGACAGGGGACGATTCGAGCAGTACTTC
D: TRBD1
size: few
J: TRBJ2-7
V: TRBV6-6

CDR3: CASSFPSSYNSPLHF
DNA: TGTGCCAGCAGCTTCCCTAGCTCCTATAATTCACCCCTCCACTTT
D: NA
size: once
J: TRBJ1-6
V: TRBV5-6

CDR3: CATSSRGAEAFF
DNA: TGTGCCACCAGCAGTCGAGGCGCTGAAGCTTTCTTT
D: NA
size: NA
J: TRBJ1-1
V: TRBV15

CDR3: CASSLVGGNTEAFF
DNA: TGTGCCAGCAGCTTAGTGGGGGGGAACACTGAAGCTTTCTTT
D: NA
size: NA
J: TRBJ1-1
V: TRBV7-9

CDR3: CASSTGLVETQYF
DNA: TGTGCCAGCAGCACGGGACTAGTGGAGACCCAGTACTTC
D: TRBD2
size: NA
J: TRBJ2-5
V: TRBV5-6

CDR3: CASSLTNSYGYTF
DNA: TGTGCCAGCAGCTTAACAAATAGCTATGGCTACACCTTC
D: NA
size: NA
J: TRBJ1-2
V: TRBV7-8

CDR3: CASSEQGSLGAFF
DNA: TGTGCCAGCAGTGAACAGGGGTCCCTCGGGGCTTTCTTT
D: NA
size: NA
J: TRBJ1-1
V: TRBV2

CDR3: CASSYRTPSYEQYF
DNA: TGTGCCAGCAGTTACCGGACACCCTCCTACGAGCAGTACTTC
D: NA
size: NA
J: TRBJ2-7
V: TRBV6-5

CDR3: CASSSMQGTDTQYF
DNA: TGTGCCAGCAGCTCCATGCAGGGCACAGATACGCAGTATTTT
D: NA
size: NA
J: TRBJ2-3
V: TRBV7-6

CDR3: CASSFGQANTEAFF
DNA: TGTGCCAGCAGCTTCGGACAGGCAAACACTGAAGCTTTCTTT
D: TRBD1
size: NA
J: TRBJ1-1
V: TRBV11-2

CDR3: CASSPGQYTEAFF
DNA: TGTGCCAGCAGCCCGGGACAGTACACTGAAGCTTTCTTT
D: TRBD1
size: NA
J: TRBJ1-1
V: TRBV5-6

CDR3: CASSLGLGTMNTEAFF
DNA: TGTGCCAGCAGCTTGGGGCTAGGGACTATGAACACTGAAGCTTTCTTT
D: NA
size: NA
J: TRBJ1-1
V: TRBV5-8

CDR3: CASSIPSGGDYEQYF
DNA: TGTGCCAGCAGTATCCCTAGCGGGGGGGACTACGAGCAGTACTTC
D: TRBD2
size: NA
J: TRBJ2-7
V: TRBV6-7

CDR3: CASSKWILGQLPQYF
DNA: TGTGCCAGCAGCAAGTGGATCTTGGGCCAACTACCTCAGTACTTC
D: NA
size: NA
J: TRBJ2-4
V: TRBV11-3

CDR3: CASSVSGDRQPQHF
DNA: TGTGCCAGCAGTGTCTCAGGGGATCGTCAGCCCCAGCATTTT
D: NA
size: NA
J: TRBJ1-5
V: TRBV2

CDR3: CASSIASGNLGYGYTF
DNA: TGTGCCAGTAGTATAGCGTCGGGGAATTTGGGCTATGGCTACACCTTC
D: NA
size: NA
J: TRBJ1-2
V: TRBV19

CDR3: CAVGQSSYEQYF
DNA: TGTGCCGTAGGACAGAGCTCCTACGAGCAGTACTTC
D: NA
size: NA
J: TRBJ2-7
V: TRBV2

CDR3: CASSIEASGSAKNIQYF
DNA: TGTGCCAGTAGTATAGAAGCCAGCGGGAGTGCCAAAAACATTCAGTACTTC
D: TRBD2
size: NA
J: TRBJ2-4
V: TRBV19